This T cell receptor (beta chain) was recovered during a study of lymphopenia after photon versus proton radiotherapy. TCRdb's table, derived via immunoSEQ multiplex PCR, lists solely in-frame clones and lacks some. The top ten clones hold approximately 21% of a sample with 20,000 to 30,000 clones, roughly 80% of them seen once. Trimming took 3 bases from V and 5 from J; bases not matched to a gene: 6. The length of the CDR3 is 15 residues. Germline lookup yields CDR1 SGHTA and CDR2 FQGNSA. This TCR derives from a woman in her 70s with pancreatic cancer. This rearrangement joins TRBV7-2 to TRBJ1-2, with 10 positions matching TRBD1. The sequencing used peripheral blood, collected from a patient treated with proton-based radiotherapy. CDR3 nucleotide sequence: TGTGCCAGCAGCTTGCCGGGACAGGGGTATTATGGCTACACCTTC. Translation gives CASSLPGQGYYGYTF.